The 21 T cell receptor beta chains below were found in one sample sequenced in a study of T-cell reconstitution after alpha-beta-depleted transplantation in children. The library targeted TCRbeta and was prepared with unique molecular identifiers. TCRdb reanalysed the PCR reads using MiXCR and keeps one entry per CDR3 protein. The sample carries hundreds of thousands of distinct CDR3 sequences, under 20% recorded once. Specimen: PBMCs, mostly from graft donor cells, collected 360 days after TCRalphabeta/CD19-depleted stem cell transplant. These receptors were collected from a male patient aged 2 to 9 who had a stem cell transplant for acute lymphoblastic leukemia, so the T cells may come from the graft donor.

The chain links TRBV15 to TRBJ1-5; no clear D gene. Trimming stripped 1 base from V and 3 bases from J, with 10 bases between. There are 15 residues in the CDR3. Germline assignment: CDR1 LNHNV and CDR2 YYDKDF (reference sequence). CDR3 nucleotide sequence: TGTGCCACCAGCAGAGTCCAGGACCCCAATCAGCCCCAGCATTTT. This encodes CATSRVQDPNQPQHF.

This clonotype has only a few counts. The CDR3 nucleotides are TGCAGTGCTAGAGCCGACAGCTTTGCTGCCTACGAGCAGTACTTC. It encodes CSARADSFAAYEQYF. The chain links TRBV20-1 to TRBJ2-7, with D possibly TRBD1 on 5 matching bases. The CDR3 contains 15 residues. The V end lost 1 base, the J end lost 2 bases, and 15 bases lay between the germline ends. Per the germline V gene, CDR1 is DFQATT and CDR2 is SNEGSKA (reference sequence).

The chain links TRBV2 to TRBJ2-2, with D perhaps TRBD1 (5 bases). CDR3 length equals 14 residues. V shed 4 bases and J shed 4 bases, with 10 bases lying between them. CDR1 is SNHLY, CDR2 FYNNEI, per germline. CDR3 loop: CASSAQGPTGELFF. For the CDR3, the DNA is TGTGCCAGCAGTGCGCAGGGTCCCACCGGGGAGCTGTTTTTT.

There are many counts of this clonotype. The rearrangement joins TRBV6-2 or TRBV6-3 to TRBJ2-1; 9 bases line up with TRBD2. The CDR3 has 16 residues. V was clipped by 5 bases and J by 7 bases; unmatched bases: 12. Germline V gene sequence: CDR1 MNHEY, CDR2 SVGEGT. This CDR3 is CASSRFSGLAGNEQFF. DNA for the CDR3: TGTGCCAGCAGTCGATTCTCGGGACTAGCCGGGAATGAGCAGTTCTTC.

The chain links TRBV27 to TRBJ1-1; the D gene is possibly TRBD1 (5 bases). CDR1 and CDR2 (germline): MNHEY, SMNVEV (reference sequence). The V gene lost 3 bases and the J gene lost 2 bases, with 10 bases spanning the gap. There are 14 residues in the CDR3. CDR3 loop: CASSLGPINTEAFF. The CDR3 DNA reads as TGTGCCAGCAGTTTGGGGCCGATCAACACTGAAGCTTTCTTT.

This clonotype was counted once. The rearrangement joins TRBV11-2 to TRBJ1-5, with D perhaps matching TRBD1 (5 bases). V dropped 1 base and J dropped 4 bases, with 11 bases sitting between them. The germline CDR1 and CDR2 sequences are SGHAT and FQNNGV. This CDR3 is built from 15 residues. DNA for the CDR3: TGTGCCAGCAGCTTAGTATCGGACATGAATCAGCCCCAGCATTTT. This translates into CASSLVSDMNQPQHF.

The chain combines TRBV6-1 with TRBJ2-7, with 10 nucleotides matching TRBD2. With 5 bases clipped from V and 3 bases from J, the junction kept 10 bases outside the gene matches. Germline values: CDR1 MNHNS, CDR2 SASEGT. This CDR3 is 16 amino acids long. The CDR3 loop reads CASSRSSLAGGYEQYF. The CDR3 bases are TGTGCCAGCAGTCGGTCCTCGTTAGCGGGAGGCTACGAGCAGTACTTC.

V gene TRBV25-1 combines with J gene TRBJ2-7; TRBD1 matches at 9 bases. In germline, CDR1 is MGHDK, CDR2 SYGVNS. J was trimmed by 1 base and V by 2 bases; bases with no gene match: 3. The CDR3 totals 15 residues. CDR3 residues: CASSEPGQGSYEQYF. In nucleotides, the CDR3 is TGTGCCAGCAGTGAACCGGGACAGGGATCCTACGAGCAGTACTTC.

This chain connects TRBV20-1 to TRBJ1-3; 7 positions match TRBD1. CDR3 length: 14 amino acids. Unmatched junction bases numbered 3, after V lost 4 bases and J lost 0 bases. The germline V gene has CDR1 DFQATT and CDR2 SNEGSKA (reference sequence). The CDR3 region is CSATTGDSGNTIYF. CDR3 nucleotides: TGCAGTGCTACCACAGGGGACTCTGGAAACACCATATATTTT.

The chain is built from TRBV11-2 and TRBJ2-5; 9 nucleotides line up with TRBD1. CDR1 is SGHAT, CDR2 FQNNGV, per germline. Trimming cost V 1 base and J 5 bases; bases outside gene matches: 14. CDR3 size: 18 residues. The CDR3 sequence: CASSLVRGQGKRGETQYF. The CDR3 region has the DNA TGTGCCAGCAGCTTAGTTCGGGGACAGGGTAAAAGAGGGGAGACCCAGTACTTC.

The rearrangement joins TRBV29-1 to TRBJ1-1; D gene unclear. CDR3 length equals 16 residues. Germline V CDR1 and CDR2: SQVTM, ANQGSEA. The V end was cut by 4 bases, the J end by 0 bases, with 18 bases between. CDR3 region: CSVVGSRDLMNTEAFF. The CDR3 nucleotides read TGCAGCGTTGTTGGTTCGAGAGACCTCATGAACACTGAAGCTTTCTTT. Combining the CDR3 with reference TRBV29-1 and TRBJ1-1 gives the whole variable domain SAVISQKPSRDICQRGTSLTIQCQVDSQVTMMFWYRQQPGQSLTLIATANQGSEATYESGFVIDKFPISRPNLTFSTLTVSNMSPEDSSIYLCSVVGSRDLMNTEAFFGQGTRLTVV.

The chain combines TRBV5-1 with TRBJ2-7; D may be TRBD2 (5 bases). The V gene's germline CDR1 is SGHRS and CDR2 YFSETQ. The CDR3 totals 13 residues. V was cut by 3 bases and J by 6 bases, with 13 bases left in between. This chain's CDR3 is CASSSDWASEQYF. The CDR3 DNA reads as TGCGCCAGCAGCTCGGACTGGGCAAGCGAGCAGTACTTC.

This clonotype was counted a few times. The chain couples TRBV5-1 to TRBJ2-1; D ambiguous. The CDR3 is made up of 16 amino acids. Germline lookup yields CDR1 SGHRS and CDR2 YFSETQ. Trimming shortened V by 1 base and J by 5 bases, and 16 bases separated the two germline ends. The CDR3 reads CASSLLLGPANNEQFF. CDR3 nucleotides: TGCGCCAGCAGCTTGCTGCTGGGTCCAGCGAACAATGAGCAGTTCTTC.

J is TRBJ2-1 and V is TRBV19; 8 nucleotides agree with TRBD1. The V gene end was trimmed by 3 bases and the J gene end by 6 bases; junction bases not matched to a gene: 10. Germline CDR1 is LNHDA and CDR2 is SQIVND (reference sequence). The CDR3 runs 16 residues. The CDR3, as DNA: TGTGCCAGTAGTATGTACCGGGACAGGCGATCCAATGAGCAGTTCTTC. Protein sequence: CASSMYRDRRSNEQFF. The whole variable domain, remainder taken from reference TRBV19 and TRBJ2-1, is DGGITQSPKYLFRKEGQNVTLSCEQNLNHDAMYWYRQDPGQGLRLIYYSQIVNDFQKGDIAEGYSVSREKKESFPLTVTSAQKNPTAFYLCASSMYRDRRSNEQFFGPGTRLTVL.

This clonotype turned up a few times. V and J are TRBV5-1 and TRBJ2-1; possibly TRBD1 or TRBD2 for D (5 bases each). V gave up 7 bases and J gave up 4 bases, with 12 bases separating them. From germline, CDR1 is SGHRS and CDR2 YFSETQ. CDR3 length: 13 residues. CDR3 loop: CASEGAGYNEQFF. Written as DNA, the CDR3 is TGCGCCAGCGAGGGCGCAGGGTACAATGAGCAGTTCTTC.

The CDR3 loop is CASSQASLGSNEQFF. For the CDR3, the DNA is TGTGCCAGCAGCCAAGCTTCGTTGGGCTCCAATGAGCAGTTCTTC. This sequence joins TRBV4-2 and TRBJ2-1; D unclear. Looked up from germline, CDR1 is LGHNA and CDR2 is YNFKEQ. This CDR3 is built from 15 residues. The ends were cut back, 1 base at V and 6 bases at J, with 13 bases in the middle.

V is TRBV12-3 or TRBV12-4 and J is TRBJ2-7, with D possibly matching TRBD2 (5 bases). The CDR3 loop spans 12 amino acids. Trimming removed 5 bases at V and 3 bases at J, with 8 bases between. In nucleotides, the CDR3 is TGTGCCAGCAGTGTCAGCGGCTACGAGCAGTACTTC. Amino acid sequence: CASSVSGYEQYF.

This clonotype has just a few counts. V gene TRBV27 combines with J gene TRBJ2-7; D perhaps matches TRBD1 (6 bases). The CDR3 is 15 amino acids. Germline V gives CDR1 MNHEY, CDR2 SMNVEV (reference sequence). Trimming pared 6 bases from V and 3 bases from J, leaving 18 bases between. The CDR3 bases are TGTGCCAGCAGGGGGTTGCCGGGACACATCTACGAGCAGTACTTC. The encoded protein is CASRGLPGHIYEQYF.

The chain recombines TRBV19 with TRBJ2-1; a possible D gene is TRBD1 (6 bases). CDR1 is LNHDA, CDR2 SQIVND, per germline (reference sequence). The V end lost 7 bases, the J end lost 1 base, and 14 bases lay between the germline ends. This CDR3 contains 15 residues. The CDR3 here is CASTRGYRSYNEQFF. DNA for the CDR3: TGTGCCAGTACAAGGGGGTATAGGTCCTACAATGAGCAGTTCTTC. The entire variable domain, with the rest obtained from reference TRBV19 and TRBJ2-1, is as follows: DGGITQSPKYLFRKEGQNVTLSCEQNLNHDAMYWYRQDPGQGLRLIYYSQIVNDFQKGDIAEGYSVSREKKESFPLTVTSAQKNPTAFYLCASTRGYRSYNEQFFGPGTRLTVL.

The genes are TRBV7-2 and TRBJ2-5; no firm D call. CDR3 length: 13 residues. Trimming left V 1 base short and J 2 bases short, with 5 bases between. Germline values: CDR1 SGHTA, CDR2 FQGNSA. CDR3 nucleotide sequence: TGTGCCAGCAGCTTAGTCAGTCAAGAGACCCAGTACTTC. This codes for CASSLVSQETQYF.

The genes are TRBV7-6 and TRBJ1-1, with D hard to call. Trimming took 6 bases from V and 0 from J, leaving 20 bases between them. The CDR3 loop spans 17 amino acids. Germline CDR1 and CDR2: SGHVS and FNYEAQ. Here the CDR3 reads CASSPSTGGEMNTEAFF. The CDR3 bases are TGTGCCAGCAGTCCATCGACGGGTGGGGAGATGAACACTGAAGCTTTCTTT.